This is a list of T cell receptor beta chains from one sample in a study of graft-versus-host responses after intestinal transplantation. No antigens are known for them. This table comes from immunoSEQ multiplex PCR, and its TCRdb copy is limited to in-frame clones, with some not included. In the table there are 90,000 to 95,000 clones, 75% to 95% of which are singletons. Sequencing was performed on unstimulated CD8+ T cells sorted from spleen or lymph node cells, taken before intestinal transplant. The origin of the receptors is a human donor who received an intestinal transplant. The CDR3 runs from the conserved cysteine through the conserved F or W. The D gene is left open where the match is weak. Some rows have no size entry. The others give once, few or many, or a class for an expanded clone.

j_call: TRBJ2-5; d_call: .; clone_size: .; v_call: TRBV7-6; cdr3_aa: CASSAGLGGETQYF; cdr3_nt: TGTGCCAGCAGCGCCGGACTAGGGGGGGAGACCCAGTACTTC
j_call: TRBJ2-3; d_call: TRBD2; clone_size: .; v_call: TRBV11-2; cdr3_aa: CASSPQGLASTDTQYF; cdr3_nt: TGTGCCAGCAGCCCTCAGGGACTAGCGAGCACAGATACGCAGTATTTT
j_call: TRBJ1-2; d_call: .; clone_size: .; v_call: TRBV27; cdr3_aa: CASSFGTNYGYTF; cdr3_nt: TGTGCCAGCAGTTTCGGGACAAACTATGGCTACACCTTC
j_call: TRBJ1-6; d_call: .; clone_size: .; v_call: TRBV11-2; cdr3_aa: CASSLDGGYSSSYNSPLHF; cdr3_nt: TGTGCCAGCAGCTTAGATGGCGGATACTCCAGCTCCTATAATTCACCCCTCCACTTT
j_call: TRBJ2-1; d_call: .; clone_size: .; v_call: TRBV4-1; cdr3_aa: CASSLVGGDNEQFF; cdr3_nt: TGCGCCAGCAGCCTGGTTGGGGGAGACAATGAGCAGTTCTTC
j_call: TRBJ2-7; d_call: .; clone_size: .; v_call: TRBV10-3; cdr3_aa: CAISESLEQYF; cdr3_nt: TGTGCCATCAGTGAGTCTCTTGAGCAGTACTTT
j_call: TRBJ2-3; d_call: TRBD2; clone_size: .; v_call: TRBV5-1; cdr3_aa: CASSFPGLGVGTDTQYF; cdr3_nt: TGCGCCAGCAGCTTCCCGGGACTAGGGGTCGGAACAGATACGCAGTATTTT
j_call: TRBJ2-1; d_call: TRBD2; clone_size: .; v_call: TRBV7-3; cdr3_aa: CASSLNGLAGGNEQFF; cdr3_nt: TGTGCCAGCAGCTTAAACGGACTAGCGGGGGGCAATGAGCAGTTCTTC
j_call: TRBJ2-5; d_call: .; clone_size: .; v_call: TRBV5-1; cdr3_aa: CASTPQGGLGETQYF; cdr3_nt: TGCGCCAGCACCCCACAGGGCGGGCTGGGGGAGACCCAGTACTTC
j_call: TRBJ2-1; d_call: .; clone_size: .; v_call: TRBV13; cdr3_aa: CASSQDYFGEQFF; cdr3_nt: TGTGCCAGCAGCCAGGACTACTTCGGTGAGCAGTTCTTC
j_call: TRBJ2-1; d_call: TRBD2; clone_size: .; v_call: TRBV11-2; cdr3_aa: CASRSPGAAGGPNNEQLF; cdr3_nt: TGTGCCAGCAGGTCTCCGGGAGCGGCGGGAGGGCCCAACAATGAGCAGCTCTTC
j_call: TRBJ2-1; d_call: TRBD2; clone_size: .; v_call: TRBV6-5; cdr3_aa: CASSYLAGGMDEQFF; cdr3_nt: TGTGCCAGCAGTTACTTAGCGGGGGGGATGGATGAGCAGTTCTTC
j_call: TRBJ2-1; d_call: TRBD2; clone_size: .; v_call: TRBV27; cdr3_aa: CASSLYDSGGPNEQFF; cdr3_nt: TGTGCCAGCAGTTTATACGACTCGGGAGGGCCCAATGAGCAGTTCTTC
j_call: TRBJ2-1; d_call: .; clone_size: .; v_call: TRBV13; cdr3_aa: CASSSTLLGSSNEQFF; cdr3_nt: TGTGCCAGCAGCAGTACCCTATTGGGCTCCTCGAATGAGCAGTTCTTC
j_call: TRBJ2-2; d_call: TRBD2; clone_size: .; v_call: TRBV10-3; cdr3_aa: CAISDRLAGKAGELFF; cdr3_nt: TGTGCCATCAGTGATCGACTAGCGGGAAAGGCCGGGGAGCTGTTTTTT
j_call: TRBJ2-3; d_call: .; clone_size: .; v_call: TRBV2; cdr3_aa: CASNDRLTDTQYF; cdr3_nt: TGTGCCAGCAACGACCGGTTGACAGATACGCAGTATTTT
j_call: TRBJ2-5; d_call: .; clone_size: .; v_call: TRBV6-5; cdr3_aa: CASSFTFQETQYF; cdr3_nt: TGTGCCAGCAGTTTTACGTTCCAAGAGACCCAGTACTTC
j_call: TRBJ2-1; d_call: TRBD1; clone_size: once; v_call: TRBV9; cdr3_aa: CASSVATLGQGYNEQFF; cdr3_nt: TGTGCCAGCAGCGTAGCTACACTCGGACAGGGCTACAATGAGCAGTTCTTC
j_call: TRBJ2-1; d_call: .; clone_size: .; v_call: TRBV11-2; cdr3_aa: CASSLLSGYNEQFF; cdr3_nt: TGTGCCAGCAGCTTATTATCCGGTTACAATGAGCAGTTCTTC
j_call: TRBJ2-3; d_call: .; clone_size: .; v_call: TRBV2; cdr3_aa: CASTRLLDRDFTDTQYF; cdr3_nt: TGTGCCAGCACTCGCCTTCTTGACAGGGACTTTACTGATACGCAGTATTTT
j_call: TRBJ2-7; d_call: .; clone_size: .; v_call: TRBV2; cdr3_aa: CASTVPGALTYEQYF; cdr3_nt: TGTGCCAGCACTGTCCCGGGGGCCCTAACCTACGAGCAGTACTTC
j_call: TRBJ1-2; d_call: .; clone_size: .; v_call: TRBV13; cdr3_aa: CASSMGGDNYGYTF; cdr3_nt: TGTGCCAGTTCTATGGGTGGGGACAACTATGGCTACACCTTC
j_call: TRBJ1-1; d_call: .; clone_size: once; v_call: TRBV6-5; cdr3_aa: CASRGWNTEAFF; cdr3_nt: TGTGCCAGCAGAGGCTGGAACACTGAAGCTTTCTTT
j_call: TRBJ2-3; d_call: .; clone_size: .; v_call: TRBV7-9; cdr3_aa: CASSISWGKDTDTQYF; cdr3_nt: TGTGCCAGCAGCATAAGCTGGGGGAAAGATACAGATACGCAGTATTTT
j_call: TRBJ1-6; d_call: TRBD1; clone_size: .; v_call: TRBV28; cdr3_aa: CASSLGQGNSPLHF; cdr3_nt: TGTGCCAGCAGTTTAGGACAGGGTAATTCACCCCTCCACTTT
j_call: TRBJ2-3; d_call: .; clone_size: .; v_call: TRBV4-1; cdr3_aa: CASSQPLDSTDTQYF; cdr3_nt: TGCGCCAGCAGCCAACCCCTTGACAGCACAGATACGCAGTATTTT
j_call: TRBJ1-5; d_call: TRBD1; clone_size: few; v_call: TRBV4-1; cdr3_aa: CASSQETGSNQPQHF; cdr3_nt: TGTGCCAGCAGCCAAGAGACAGGGAGTAATCAGCCCCAGCATTTT
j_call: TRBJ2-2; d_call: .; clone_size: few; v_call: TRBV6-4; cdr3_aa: CASSAGNTGELFF; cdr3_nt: TGTGCCAGCAGTGCAGGGAACACCGGGGAGCTGTTTTTT
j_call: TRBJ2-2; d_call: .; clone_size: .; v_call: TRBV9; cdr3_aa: CASSVVASSFGELFF; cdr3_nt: TGTGCCAGCAGCGTAGTTGCTTCTTCATTCGGGGAGCTGTTTTTT
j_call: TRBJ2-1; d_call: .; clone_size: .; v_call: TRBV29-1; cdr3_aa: CSVPISYNEQFF; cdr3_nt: TGCAGCGTACCTATCTCCTACAATGAGCAGTTCTTC
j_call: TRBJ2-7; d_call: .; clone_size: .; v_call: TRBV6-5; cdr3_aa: CASSEGVVEQYF; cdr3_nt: TGTGCCAGCAGTGAGGGGGTCGTTGAGCAGTACTTC
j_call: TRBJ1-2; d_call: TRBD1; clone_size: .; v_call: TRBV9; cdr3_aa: CASSEYSFRTGENYGYTF; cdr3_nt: TGTGCCAGCAGCGAATATTCTTTTAGGACAGGGGAGAACTATGGCTACACCTTC